Listed here are 12 T cell receptor beta chains from one sample, sequenced in a study of cytomegalovirus exposure and HLA in healthy donors. Assay used: immunoSEQ multiplex PCR; TCRdb lists only in-frame clones, some missing. Among about 200,000 clones, 75% to 90% were seen once, and the ten largest hold roughly 6%. Sequences were obtained from PBMCs. These receptors all stem from a woman younger than 30 in good health and CMV-seronegative.

The chain couples TRBV15 to TRBJ1-1; D gene ambiguous. The CDR3 sequence is 14 residues long. CDR1 is LNHNV, CDR2 YYDKDF, per germline (reference sequence). V was pared by 0 bases and J by 1 base, with 6 bases between. The chain's CDR3 is CATSRDPRNTEAFF. CDR3 nucleotide sequence: TGTGCCACCAGCAGAGACCCGAGGAACACTGAAGCTTTCTTT.

This clone showed up just a few times. This chain joins TRBV5-1 and TRBJ1-2, with TRBD1 matching over 11 bases. The CDR3 contains 14 residues. Germline CDR1 reads SGHRS; CDR2 reads YFSETQ. Trimming cost V 4 bases and J 6 bases; bases outside gene matches: 5. CDR3 protein: CASSPRTGGDGYTF. Here the CDR3 DNA reads TGCGCCAGCAGCCCAAGGACAGGGGGCGATGGCTACACCTTC.

The J gene is TRBJ1-1, the V gene TRBV5-4; D unresolved. V was shortened by 6 bases and J by 4 bases, with 16 bases between the two germline ends. The CDR3 contains 14 residues. Germline values: CDR1 SGHNT, CDR2 YYREEE (reference sequence). The CDR3 region is CASNYAGRRTEAFF. CDR3 bases: TGTGCCAGCAACTATGCCGGGCGGCGCACTGAAGCTTTCTTT.

This chain connects TRBV28 to TRBJ2-7; 9 nucleotides match TRBD2. Germline CDR1 MDHEN, CDR2 SYDVKM. The CDR3 contains 14 residues. With V trimmed by 6 bases and J by 0 bases, 3 bases remained unmatched. The CDR3 loop reads CASRLAGASYEQYF. Here the CDR3 DNA reads TGTGCCAGCAGGTTAGCGGGGGCCTCCTACGAGCAGTACTTC.

The chain is built from TRBV14 and TRBJ2-1; 9 bases fit TRBD2. CDR3 length: 14 residues. V gave up 2 bases and J gave up 10 bases; unmatched junction bases: 6. The germline V gene encodes CDR1 SGHDN and CDR2 FVKESK. CDR3 DNA sequence: TGTGCCAGCAGCCAAAGCGGGGGGCCCAAGGAGCAGTTCTTC. It specifies CASSQSGGPKEQFF.

The chain is built from TRBV2 and TRBJ1-1; no clear D gene. With 8 bases removed from V and 0 bases from J, the gap between germline ends came to 13 bases. Germline V gene sequence: CDR1 SNHLY, CDR2 FYNNEI. This CDR3 is built from 14 residues. CDR3 bases: TGTGCCAGCCTCTTCAGAGCGATGAACACTGAAGCTTTCTTT. Translating gives CASLFRAMNTEAFF. The variable domain in full, completed from reference TRBV2 and TRBJ1-1, reads EPEVTQTPSHQVTQMGQEVILRCVPISNHLYFYWYRQILGQKVEFLVSFYNNEISEKSEIFDDQFSVERPDGSNFTLKIRSTKLEDSAMYFCASLFRAMNTEAFFGQGTRLTVV.

J is TRBJ2-7 and V is TRBV2, with D uncertain. Trimming stripped 1 base from V and 2 bases from J, with 6 bases between. Germline V gene lookup returns CDR1 SNHLY and CDR2 FYNNEI. The CDR3 is 13 amino acids. This chain's CDR3 is CASSEVPTYEQYF. The CDR3, as DNA: TGTGCCAGCAGTGAAGTTCCCACCTACGAGCAGTACTTC.

This chain joins TRBV7-9 and TRBJ2-7, with D perhaps matching TRBD1 (6 bases). CDR1 SEHNR and CDR2 FQNEAQ come from the germline V gene (reference sequence). This CDR3 spans 14 amino acids. Trimming pared 1 base from V and 7 bases from J, leaving 14 bases between. The CDR3 nucleotides read TGTGCCAGCAGCTTAGTAGGTCCAGGGGAAGAGCAGTACTTC. It codes for CASSLVGPGEEQYF. Full variable domain (missing parts from reference TRBV7-9 and TRBJ2-7): DTGVSQNPRHKITKRGQNVTFRCDPISEHNRLYWYRQTLGQGPEFLTYFQNEAQLEKSRLLSDRFSAERPKGSFSTLEIQRTEQGDSAMYLCASSLVGPGEEQYFGPGTRLTVT.

V is TRBV5-1 and J is TRBJ1-2, with D uncertain. V was pared by 1 base and J by 7 bases, with 20 bases between. The CDR3 length is 16 residues. The germline CDR1 and CDR2 sequences are SGHRS and YFSETQ. CDR3 region: CASSLSRTAEGGGYTF. Written as DNA, the CDR3 is TGCGCCAGCAGCTTGTCCCGGACGGCGGAAGGTGGTGGCTACACCTTC.

The chain recombines TRBV20-1 with TRBJ2-1; the D call may be TRBD1 or TRBD2 (6 bases each). The CDR3 length is 11 residues. Trimming stripped 4 bases from V and 10 bases from J, with 11 bases between. Germline lookup yields CDR1 DFQATT and CDR2 SNEGSKA (reference sequence). CDR3 amino acids: CSANQGREQFF. Here the CDR3 DNA reads TGCAGTGCTAACCAGGGGAGGGAGCAGTTCTTC.

This clone came up many times. The V and J genes are TRBV6-4 and TRBJ2-1, with 16 bases aligning to TRBD2. Germline-derived CDR1 and CDR2 are MRHNA and SNTAGT. Trimming at V came to 10 bases and at J to 0 bases, leaving 3 bases not matched to a gene. The CDR3 runs to 16 residues. Here the CDR3 DNA reads TGTGCCACCGGGACTAGCGGGGGGGGCTCCTACAATGAGCAGTTCTTC. It translates to CATGTSGGGSYNEQFF.

The J gene is TRBJ1-1, the V gene TRBV6-1; D is unresolved. Germline loops: CDR1 MNHNS, CDR2 SASEGT. The V and J ends lost 6 bases and 3 bases respectively, with 11 bases between them. The CDR3 spans 13 residues. DNA for the CDR3: TGTGCCAGCAGCTTTATTCCGGACACTGAAGCTTTCTTT. Amino acids: CASSFIPDTEAFF.